The T cell receptor beta chain described here comes from a study of blood T cell repertoires in COVID-19. This CDR3 has 17 residues. Between the trimmed V and J ends, which lost 6 bases and 0 bases, there was a span of 23 bases. Germline V gene sequence: CDR1 SQVTM, CDR2 ANQGSEA. Sequenced by immunoSEQ multiplex PCR; TCRdb stores in-frame clones only, minus some. The repertoire holds 250,000 or so clones, with just under 90% as singletons. A single count supports this clone. The material sequenced was PBMCs or T cells enriched from blood (not recorded which). V usage is TRBV29-1 and J usage is TRBJ1-1, with TRBD1 as a possible D gene (5 bases). This TCR derives from a man aged 50-59 years who had been exposed to COVID-19. CDR3 in DNA: TGCAGCGTCCCCGTTGAAAGGGGAGGTTGGCTGAACACTGAAGCTTTCTTT. This sequence encodes CSVPVERGGWLNTEAFF.